This paragraph covers one TCR beta chain sequence. Profiling relied on immunoSEQ multiplex PCR, and the TCRdb table lists in-frame clones only, not all of them. The table lists under 150,000 clones, 70% to 90% of them singletons. The data belong to a study of blood T cell repertoires in COVID-19. Study-wide context: Samples of COVID-19 (acute and convalescent) were obtained from the United States, Italy and Spain.

The CDR3 sequence is 15 residues long. Germline-derived CDR1 and CDR2 are SGHVS and FNYEAQ. J lost 2 bases, V lost 5 bases, and 5 bases had no gene match. Sequenced material: PBMCs or T cells enriched from blood (not recorded which). This sequence originates from a woman in her twenties or thirties with acute COVID-19. This chain uses TRBV7-6 with TRBJ1-3; 8 nucleotides match TRBD1. The CDR3 region has the DNA TGTGCCAGCAGCCCCGGACAGGGACCTGGAAACACCATATATTTT. Translated, it gives CASSPGQGPGNTIYF.